This TCR beta chain derives from a study of blood T cell repertoires in COVID-19. Study details: Collection of acute and convalescent COVID-19 samples took place in the United States, Italy and Spain. Nucleic acid was either cDNA or gDNA, and it came from T cells, B-cell-depleted T cells, or PBMCs.

Concerning this clone itself: At the DNA level, this CDR3 is encoded by other sequences in the same sample as well.

V gave up 4 bases and J gave up 5 bases, with 8 bases separating them. In germline, CDR1 is SEHNR, CDR2 FQNEAQ (reference sequence). This CDR3 is built from 12 residues. Method: immunoSEQ multiplex PCR; TCRdb's copy keeps in-frame clones and lacks some. The sample lists approximately 250,000 clones, approximately 89% occurring once. This receptor was identified in a woman aged 60 to 75 who had recovered from COVID-19. This sequence joins TRBV7-9 and TRBJ1-2, with D possibly being TRBD1 (5 bases). Sequences were obtained from peripheral blood. The CDR3 loop reads CASSSGHYGYTF. The CDR3, as DNA: TGTGCCAGCAGCTCCGGACATTATGGCTACACCTTC. The variable domain in full, completed from reference TRBV7-9 and TRBJ1-2, reads DTGVSQNPRHKITKRGQNVTFRCDPISEHNRLYWYRQTLGQGPEFLTYFQNEAQLEKSRLLSDRFSAERPKGSFSTLEIQRTEQGDSAMYLCASSSGHYGYTFGSGTRLTVV.